These 18 T cell receptor beta chains share one sample of origin, sequenced in a study of OX40 agonist ivuxolimab in advanced cancers. Here immunoSEQ multiplex PCR was the method, and the copy in TCRdb shows in-frame clones only, minus some. The repertoire has some 33,000 clones, 74% of them found once; the top ten carry around 12%. Specimen: CD4+ or CD8+ T cells sorted from blood, collected in a trial of the OX40 agonist ivuxolimab. The receptors were sampled from an adult with an advanced solid tumor such as melanoma, head and neck, liver or kidney cancer.

The chain uses TRBV18 and TRBJ1-1; D remains ambiguous. The CDR3 loop spans 15 amino acids. The V and J ends lost 6 bases and 0 bases respectively, with 14 bases between them. Germline CDR1 reads KGHSH; CDR2 reads LQKENI. The CDR3 protein is CASSAATHLNTEAFF. The CDR3 nucleotides are TGTGCCAGCTCGGCCGCGACACATTTGAACACTGAAGCTTTCTTT.

The rearrangement links TRBV19 to TRBJ1-1, with D perhaps TRBD1 (6 bases). The germline gives CDR1 LNHDA, CDR2 SQIVND (reference sequence). This CDR3 comprises 14 residues. The V end was cut by 5 bases, the J end by 7 bases, with 17 bases between. CDR3 protein: CASSLNGQSVEAFF. CDR3 in DNA: TGTGCCAGTAGTCTAAACGGACAGTCCGTTGAAGCTTTCTTT. Based on the CDR3 plus reference TRBV19 and TRBJ1-1, the full variable domain is DGGITQSPKYLFRKEGQNVTLSCEQNLNHDAMYWYRQDPGQGLRLIYYSQIVNDFQKGDIAEGYSVSREKKESFPLTVTSAQKNPTAFYLCASSLNGQSVEAFFGQGTRLTVV.

This sequence joins TRBV29-1 and TRBJ2-7; 7 bases line up with TRBD1. The CDR3 has 13 residues. The V and J ends lost 4 bases and 0 bases, in that order; junction bases with no gene match: 3. Germline V gives CDR1 SQVTM, CDR2 ANQGSEA. The CDR3 DNA sequence: TGCAGCGTTGTGGACAGGAGCTCCTACGAGCAGTACTTC. This gives the protein CSVVDRSSYEQYF.

The J gene is TRBJ1-1, the V gene TRBV12-5; D not certain. The CDR3 has 14 residues. Deletions cut 6 bases from V and 0 bases from J, with 11 bases between. Per germline, CDR1 LGHNT and CDR2 FRNRAP. CDR3 protein: CASGQQSLNTEAFF. CDR3 coding DNA: TGTGCTAGTGGACAACAGAGTTTGAACACTGAAGCTTTCTTT.

The chain uses TRBV11-2 and TRBJ1-6; TRBD1 matches at 7 bases. The V gene end was trimmed by 1 base and the J gene end by 10 bases; junction bases not matched to a gene: 7. Germline-derived CDR1 and CDR2 are SGHAT and FQNNGV. The CDR3 runs to 15 residues. CDR3 sequence reads: CASSLVAGGNSPLHF. For the CDR3, the DNA is TGTGCCAGCAGCTTAGTGGCAGGGGGGAACTCACCCCTCCACTTT.

CDR3 in DNA: TGTGCCAGCAGTTACGGGACAGGGACCAACTATGGCTACACCTTC. It is translated as CASSYGTGTNYGYTF. The chain recombines TRBV6-5 with TRBJ1-2; 9 bases are a match to TRBD1. CDR3 length: 15 amino acids. Germline CDR1 reads MNHEY; CDR2 reads SVGAGI. The ends lost 2 bases at V and 2 bases at J; junction bases unmatched: 3.

V is TRBV29-1 and J is TRBJ2-7, with D maybe TRBD2 (5 bases). Trimming took 4 bases from V and 2 from J, leaving 12 bases between them. CDR1 and CDR2 (germline): SQVTM, ANQGSEA. This CDR3 has 13 amino acids. The CDR3 spells CSVGIIGAYEQYF. The CDR3 DNA reads as TGCAGCGTTGGCATTATCGGGGCCTACGAGCAGTACTTC.

This clone was counted only a few times. The chain uses TRBV30 and TRBJ1-1; no clear D. The V end lost 0 bases, the J end lost 6 bases, and 8 bases lay between the germline ends. The germline V gene has CDR1 GTSNPN and CDR2 SVGIG (reference sequence). This CDR3 region has 12 residues. The CDR3 spells CAWSVRASEAFF. The CDR3 bases are TGTGCCTGGAGTGTACGGGCCTCTGAAGCTTTCTTT.

This sequence joins TRBV7-2 and TRBJ2-4; D call uncertain. The CDR3 sequence is 16 residues long. V was trimmed by 1 base and J by 0 bases, leaving 10 bases between them. Per the germline V gene, CDR1 is SGHTA and CDR2 is FQGNSA. CDR3 nucleotide sequence: TGTGCCAGCAGCTTAGTAGGGTTTTTAGCCAAAAACATTCAGTACTTC. Translated: CASSLVGFLAKNIQYF. The full variable domain, in which reference TRBV7-2 and TRBJ2-4 provide the parts outside the CDR3, is GAGVSQSPSNKVTEKGKDVELRCDPISGHTALYWYRQSLGQGLEFLIYFQGNSAPDKSGLPSDRFSAERTGGSVSTLTIQRTQQEDSAVYLCASSLVGFLAKNIQYFGAGTRLSVL.

The chain carries TRBV7-2 and TRBJ1-1; D ambiguous. V lost 1 base and J 5 bases, leaving 11 bases between the germline ends. The CDR3 loop spans 14 amino acids. In germline, CDR1 is SGHTA, CDR2 FQGNSA. The CDR3 region is CASSLVEGRTEAFF. Written as DNA, the CDR3 is TGTGCCAGCAGCTTAGTCGAGGGTAGGACTGAAGCTTTCTTT.

The chain links TRBV27 to TRBJ1-4, with TRBD1 identical over 9 bases. Germline trimming cut 6 bases from V and 8 bases from J; bases unmatched to any gene: 10. The germline V gene encodes CDR1 MNHEY and CDR2 SMNVEV (reference sequence). The CDR3 has 15 residues. In DNA, the CDR3 is TGTGCCAGCAGACCCGGAGGGACAGGGAGGGAAAAACTGTTTTTT. Its protein is CASRPGGTGREKLFF.

This clone showed up just a few times. DNA for the CDR3: TGCAGCGTCTCCTGGACACAAGCAGATACGCAGTATTTT. Translation: CSVSWTQADTQYF. This chain links TRBV29-1 with TRBJ2-3; weak D call: TRBD1 (5 bases). This CDR3 has 13 residues. The V and J ends lost 6 bases and 4 bases respectively, with 14 bases between them. CDR1 and CDR2 from the germline V gene are SQVTM and ANQGSEA.

This chain uses TRBV5-4 with TRBJ2-3; 10 positions match TRBD2. The CDR3 totals 14 residues. Per germline, CDR1 SGHNT and CDR2 YYREEE (reference sequence). V lost 7 bases to trimming and J lost 1 base; unmatched junction nucleotides: 3. The CDR3 loop reads CASATSGGTDTQYF. CDR3 DNA sequence: TGTGCCAGCGCAACTAGCGGGGGCACAGATACGCAGTATTTT.

The rearrangement links TRBV6-4 to TRBJ1-1; D gene ambiguous. Germline loops: CDR1 MRHNA, CDR2 SNTAGT. The CDR3 runs to 13 residues. Trimming took 4 bases from V and 0 from J, leaving 6 bases between them. The CDR3 bases are TGTGCCAGCAGTGTCGGAGTGAACACTGAAGCTTTCTTT. Encoded protein: CASSVGVNTEAFF.

The CDR3, as DNA: TGTGCCAGCAGCTCCCCGGGGGGGATGGTACGCACAGATACGCAGTATTTT. Its translation: CASSSPGGMVRTDTQYF. This chain uses TRBV12-1 with TRBJ2-3; the DNA was not compared with TRBD2, the D call given in the table. TRBV12-1 is tagged as a pseudogene. CDR3 length: 17 residues.

This chain links TRBV6-1 with TRBJ2-7; D is possibly TRBD2 (6 bases). In germline, CDR1 is MNHNS, CDR2 SASEGT. This CDR3 is built from 15 residues. V was shortened by 1 base and J by 0 bases, with 10 bases between the two germline ends. CDR3: CASSEGASVSYEQYV. The CDR3 nucleotides read TGTGCCAGCAGTGAAGGAGCTAGCGTCTCCTACGAGCAGTACGTC.

V is TRBV5-1 and J is TRBJ1-1, with 7 bases matching TRBD1. CDR3 size: 14 residues. V gave up 5 bases and J gave up 5 bases; unmatched junction bases: 9. CDR1 is SGHRS, CDR2 YFSETQ, per germline. The CDR3 loop is CASRGGTGETEAFF. In nucleotides, the CDR3 is TGCGCCAGCAGAGGAGGTACAGGGGAGACTGAAGCTTTCTTT. The variable domain in full, with the rest retrieved from reference TRBV5-1 and TRBJ1-1, is KAGVTQTPRYLIKTRGQQVTLSCSPISGHRSVSWYQQTPGQGLQFLFEYFSETQRNKGNFPGRFSGRQFSNSRSEMNVSTLELGDSALYLCASRGGTGETEAFFGQGTRLTVV.

This clone was observed a single time. The chain joins TRBV7-9 to TRBJ1-1; unclear D gene. The CDR3 sequence is 14 residues long. The germline V and J ends were trimmed by 1 base and 1 base, with 7 bases remaining between them. CDR1 SEHNR and CDR2 FQNEAQ come from the germline V gene (reference sequence). The CDR3 reads CASSLDNSNTEAFF. The CDR3 DNA is TGTGCCAGCAGCTTAGACAATTCGAACACTGAAGCTTTCTTT.